This T cell receptor (beta chain) was captured in a study of T-cell memory formation after mild COVID-19. Looking at the study overall: Clusters were largely donor specific. Study-level results: Contracting CD4+ clones were located mainly in CM and EM, and CD8+ clones in EMRA. Proof of SARS-CoV-2 specificity was absent for the second-wave clones that crested on day 37.

The CDR3 has 15 amino acids. V gave up 4 bases and J gave up 5 bases; unmatched junction bases: 10. On this clonotype: Antigen specificity is unknown.

TCRdb passed the 5' RACE reads through MiXCR, listing each CDR3 protein once. The sample includes roughly 170,000 distinct CDR3 sequences, less than 20% of them seen just once. The genes are TRBV12-3 or TRBV12-4 and TRBJ2-5, with 7 nucleotides matching TRBD2. The sequenced sample consisted of PBMCs or a T cell subset sorted from them (not recorded which). This TCR came from a man younger than 30 who had mild COVID-19 (a few samples of this study predate the infection). Cell type and time point are not known. CDR3 sequence (DNA): TGTGCCAGCAGTTCGCGGACTAGTCTAATGGAGACCCAGTACTTC. The encoded protein is CASSSRTSLMETQYF.